The T cell receptor beta chain described here comes from a study of blood T cells in healthy people across ages. Study information: Capturing about one barcoded beta molecule per two T cells was achieved by template switching.

Remarks on this clonotype: Its antigen is undetermined.

The authors ran a second PCR of about 7 to 12 cycles using a sample-barcoded 5' primer and a J-beta primer mix. TCRdb independently ran MiXCR on the 5' RACE reads; one entry per CDR3 protein. The sample contains 1.5 million to 1.8 million distinct CDR3 sequences, 35% to 45% of which appear only once. Healthy Caucasian individuals from Russia aged roughly 6 to 100 were enrolled as donors. Study findings and constraints: Expanded clonotype changes were possibly confounded by unknown donor CMV status. Relative to aged donors, long-lived donors carried more naive CD4+ cells and displayed higher diversity.

In germline, CDR1 is LGHDT, CDR2 YNNKEL (reference sequence). The CDR3 totals 15 residues. Germline trimming cut 1 base from V and 6 bases from J; bases unmatched to any gene: 6. The chain is built from TRBV3-1 and TRBJ2-3; 8 bases map to TRBD2. This receptor was identified in a woman aged 18-29 years in good health. The sequenced material came from blood. The CDR3 here is CASSQVGTSPDTQYF. CDR3 nucleotide sequence: TGTGCCAGCAGCCAAGTGGGGACTAGTCCCGATACGCAGTATTTT.